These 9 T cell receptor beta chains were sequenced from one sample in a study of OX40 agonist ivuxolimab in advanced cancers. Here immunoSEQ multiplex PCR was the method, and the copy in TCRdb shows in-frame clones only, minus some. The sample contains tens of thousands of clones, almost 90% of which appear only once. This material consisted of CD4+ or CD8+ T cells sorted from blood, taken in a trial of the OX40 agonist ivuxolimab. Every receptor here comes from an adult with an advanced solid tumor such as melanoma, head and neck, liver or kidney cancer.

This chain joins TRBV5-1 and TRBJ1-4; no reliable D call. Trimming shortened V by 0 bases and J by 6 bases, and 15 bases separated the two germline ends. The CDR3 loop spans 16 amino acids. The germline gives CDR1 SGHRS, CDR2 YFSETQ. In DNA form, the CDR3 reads TGCGCCAGCAGCTTGGAAGGTTCGCAAAAGTATGAAAAACTGTTTTTT. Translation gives CASSLEGSQKYEKLFF. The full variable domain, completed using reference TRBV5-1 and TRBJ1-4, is KAGVTQTPRYLIKTRGQQVTLSCSPISGHRSVSWYQQTPGQGLQFLFEYFSETQRNKGNFPGRFSGRQFSNSRSEMNVSTLELGDSALYLCASSLEGSQKYEKLFFGSGTQLSVL.

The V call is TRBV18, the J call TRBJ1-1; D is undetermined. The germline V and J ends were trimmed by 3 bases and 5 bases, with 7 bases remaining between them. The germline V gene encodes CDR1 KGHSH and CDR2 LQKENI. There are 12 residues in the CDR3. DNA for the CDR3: TGTGCCAGCTCACCGCTACTTACTGAAGCTTTCTTT. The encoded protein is CASSPLLTEAFF.

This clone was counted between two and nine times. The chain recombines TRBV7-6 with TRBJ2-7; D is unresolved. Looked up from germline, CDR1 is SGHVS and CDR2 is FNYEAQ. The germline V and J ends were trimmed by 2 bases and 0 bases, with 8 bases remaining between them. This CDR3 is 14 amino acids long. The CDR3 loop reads CASSLMAISYEQYF. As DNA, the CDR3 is TGTGCCAGCAGCTTAATGGCGATCTCCTACGAGCAGTACTTC.

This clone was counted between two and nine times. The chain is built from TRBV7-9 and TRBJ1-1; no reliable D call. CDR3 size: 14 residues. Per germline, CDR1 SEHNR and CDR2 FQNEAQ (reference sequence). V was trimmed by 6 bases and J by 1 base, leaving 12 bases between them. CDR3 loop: CASSGPRRNTEAFF. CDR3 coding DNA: TGTGCCAGCAGTGGTCCCCGGCGGAACACTGAAGCTTTCTTT.

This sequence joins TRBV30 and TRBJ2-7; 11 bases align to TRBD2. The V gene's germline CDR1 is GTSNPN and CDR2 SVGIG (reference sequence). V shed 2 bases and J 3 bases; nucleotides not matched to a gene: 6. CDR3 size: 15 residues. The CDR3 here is CAWSQGLAVNYEQYF. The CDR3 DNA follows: TGTGCCTGGAGTCAGGGACTAGCGGTAAACTACGAGCAGTACTTC. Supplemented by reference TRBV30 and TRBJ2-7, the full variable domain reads SQTIHQWPATLVQPVGSPLSLECTVEGTSNPNLYWYRQAAGRGLQLLFYSVGIGQISSEVPQNLSASRPQDRQFILSSKKLLLSDSGFYLCAWSQGLAVNYEQYFGPGTRLTVT.

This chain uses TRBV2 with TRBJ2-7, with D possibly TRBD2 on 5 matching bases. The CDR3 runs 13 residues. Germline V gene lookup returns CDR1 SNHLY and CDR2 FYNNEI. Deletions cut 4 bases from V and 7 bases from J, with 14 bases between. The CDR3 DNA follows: TGTGCCAGCAGTGCCCTGCGACGGGAAGAGCAGTACTTC. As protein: CASSALRREEQYF. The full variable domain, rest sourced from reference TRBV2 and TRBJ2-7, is EPEVTQTPSHQVTQMGQEVILRCVPISNHLYFYWYRQILGQKVEFLVSFYNNEISEKSEIFDDQFSVERPDGSNFTLKIRSTKLEDSAMYFCASSALRREEQYFGPGTRLTVT.

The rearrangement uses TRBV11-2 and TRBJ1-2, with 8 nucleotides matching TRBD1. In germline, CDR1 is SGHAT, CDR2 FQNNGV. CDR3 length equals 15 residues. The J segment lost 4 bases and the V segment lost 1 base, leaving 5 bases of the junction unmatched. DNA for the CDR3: TGTGCCAGCAGCTTAGGACAGGGGCATAGCTATGGCTACACCTTC. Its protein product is CASSLGQGHSYGYTF.

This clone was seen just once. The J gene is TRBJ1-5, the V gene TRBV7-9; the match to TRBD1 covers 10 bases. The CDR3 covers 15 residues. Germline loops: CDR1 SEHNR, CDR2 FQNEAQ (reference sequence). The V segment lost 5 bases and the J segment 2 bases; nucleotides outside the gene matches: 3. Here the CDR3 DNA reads TGTGCCAGCAGCCCCGGACAGGGGGGCAATCAGCCCCAGCATTTT. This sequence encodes CASSPGQGGNQPQHF.

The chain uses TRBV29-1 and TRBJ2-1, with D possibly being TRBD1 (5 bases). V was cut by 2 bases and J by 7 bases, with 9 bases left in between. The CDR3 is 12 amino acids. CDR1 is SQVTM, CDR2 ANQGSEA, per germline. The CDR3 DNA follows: TGCAGCGTTGAAAGGGGTTCGAATGAGCAGTTCTTC. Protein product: CSVERGSNEQFF.